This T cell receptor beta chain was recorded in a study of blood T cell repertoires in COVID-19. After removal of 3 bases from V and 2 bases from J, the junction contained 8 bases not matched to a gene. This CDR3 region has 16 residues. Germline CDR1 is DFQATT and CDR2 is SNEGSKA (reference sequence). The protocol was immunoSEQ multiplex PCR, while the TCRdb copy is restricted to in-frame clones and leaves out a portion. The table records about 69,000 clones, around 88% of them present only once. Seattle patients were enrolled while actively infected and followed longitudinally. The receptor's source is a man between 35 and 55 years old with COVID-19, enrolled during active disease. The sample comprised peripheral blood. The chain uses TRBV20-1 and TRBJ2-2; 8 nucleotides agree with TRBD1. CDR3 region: CSASGTGTGNTGELFF. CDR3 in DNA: TGCAGTGCTAGTGGTACCGGGACAGGCAACACCGGGGAGCTGTTTTTT.